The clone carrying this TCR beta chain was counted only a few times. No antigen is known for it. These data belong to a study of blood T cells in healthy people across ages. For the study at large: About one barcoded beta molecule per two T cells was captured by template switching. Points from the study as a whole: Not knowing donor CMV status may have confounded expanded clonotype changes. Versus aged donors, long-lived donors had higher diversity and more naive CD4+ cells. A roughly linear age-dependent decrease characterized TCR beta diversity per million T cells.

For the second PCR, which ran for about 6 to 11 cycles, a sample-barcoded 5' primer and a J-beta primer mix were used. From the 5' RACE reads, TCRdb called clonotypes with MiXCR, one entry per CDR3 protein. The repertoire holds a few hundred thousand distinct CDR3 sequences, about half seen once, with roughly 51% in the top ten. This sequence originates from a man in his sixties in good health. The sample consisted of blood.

The CDR3 loop is CSASLTGWRDEQFF. The CDR3 DNA sequence: TGCAGTGCTAGCTTGACAGGGTGGAGGGATGAGCAGTTCTTC. This chain links TRBV20-1 with TRBJ2-1; maybe TRBD1 (7 bases). Germline values: CDR1 DFQATT, CDR2 SNEGSKA (reference sequence). V was pared by 3 bases and J by 8 bases, with 17 bases between. The CDR3 runs 14 residues.